The subject of this entry is one TCR beta chain. Its matching antigen is unknown. A read error may explain this, as a much larger clone is one base away. The library came from three nested PCR rounds adapted from ARM-PCR protocols. TCRdb itself ran the multiplex PCR reads through MiXCR, one entry per CDR3 protein. The repertoire includes around 70,000 distinct CDR3 sequences, roughly 60% of them detected once, and 20% to 25% sits in the top ten. This specimen comes from a study of tumor and adjacent non-tumor tissue in lung cancer. Study-level findings and limits: In normal lung, the top 100 clones were significantly more dominant than in tumor. Shorter survival was associated with higher TCR diversity in tumors.

Trimming took 5 bases from V and 10 from J; bases not matched to a gene: 7. Germline V CDR1 and CDR2: MNHNS, SASEGT. The CDR3 contains 14 residues. RNA was extracted from bulk tissue without any cell sorting. Newly diagnosed lung cancer patients had thoracic surgery in China, August–late 2014, without prior chemotherapy. The chain has TRBV6-1 and TRBJ2-1; 11 nucleotides align to TRBD2. The specimen sequenced was lung tumor tissue. The TCR comes from a man aged 50 to 59 with non-small cell lung cancer. Here the CDR3 DNA reads TGTGCCAGCAGTATAGCGGGGGGGCTGGGAGAGCAGTTCTTC. This gives the protein CASSIAGGLGEQFF.